Each of the 22 T cell receptor beta chains below was sequenced from the same sample in a study of blood T cell repertoires in COVID-19. TCRdb keeps only in-frame clones here, not all; method: immunoSEQ multiplex PCR. The table records fewer than 90,000 clones, 80% to 90% of them present only once. Material for sequencing was peripheral blood. The receptors here all came from a man aged 70 or older with acute or convalescent COVID-19.

The chain combines TRBV5-4 with TRBJ2-7, with 7 positions matching TRBD1. CDR3 length: 14 residues. V was clipped by 3 bases and J by 3 bases; unmatched bases: 6. Germline CDR1 is SGHNT and CDR2 is YYREEE (reference sequence). The DNA for the CDR3 is TGTGCCAGCAGCTACCGGGACAGCCTCTACGAGCAGTACTTC. As protein: CASSYRDSLYEQYF.

This chain links TRBV5-1 with TRBJ1-2, with D perhaps TRBD1 (6 bases). Germline V gene data show CDR1 as SGHRS and CDR2 as YFSETQ. The CDR3 covers 16 residues. V gave up 0 bases and J gave up 8 bases, with 20 bases separating them. The CDR3 DNA is TGCGCCAGCAGCTTGGGTCCGGCAGGGGAAGGGAAAGGCTACACCTTC. Protein product: CASSLGPAGEGKGYTF.

The chain links TRBV12-3 or TRBV12-4 to TRBJ2-5, with 11 bases that match TRBD1. The J segment lost 9 bases and the V segment lost 1 base, leaving 1 base of the junction unmatched. The CDR3 totals 13 residues. As DNA, the CDR3 is TGTGCCAGCAGTTTAGGGACAGGGGGCTCCCAGTACTTC. It translates to CASSLGTGGSQYF.

This clone was recorded a few times. The CDR3, as DNA: TGTGCCAGCAGCCAAGGTGGGACTCTGAATGGGGAGCAGTACTTC. Its protein product is CASSQGGTLNGEQYF. V gene TRBV3-1 (or the pseudogene TRBV3-2) combines with J gene TRBJ2-7, with a possible D match to TRBD2 (6 bases). With 1 base removed from V and 7 bases from J, the gap between germline ends came to 17 bases. Per germline, CDR1 LGHDT and CDR2 YNNKEL (reference sequence). This CDR3 comprises 15 residues.

The V gene is TRBV4-2, the J gene TRBJ2-7; 8 bases line up with TRBD1. J was trimmed by 1 base and V by 4 bases; bases with no gene match: 12. Germline V CDR1 and CDR2: LGHNA, YNFKEQ. The CDR3 has 17 amino acids. CDR3 sequence reads: CASSPIPGQASSYEQYF. CDR3 sequence (DNA): TGTGCCAGCAGCCCAATCCCGGGACAGGCCTCATCCTACGAGCAGTACTTC.

The chain carries TRBV2 and TRBJ2-1; TRBD2 agrees at 7 bases. CDR3 length: 17 amino acids. V shed 1 base, J shed 8 bases, and the junction held 14 bases outside the gene matches. The germline CDR1 and CDR2 sequences are SNHLY and FYNNEI. The CDR3 loop reads CASSEEGGSNPRDEQFF. The CDR3 DNA sequence: TGTGCCAGCAGTGAAGAGGGCGGGAGTAATCCTCGGGATGAGCAGTTCTTC. The full variable domain, rest sourced from reference TRBV2 and TRBJ2-1, is EPEVTQTPSHQVTQMGQEVILRCVPISNHLYFYWYRQILGQKVEFLVSFYNNEISEKSEIFDDQFSVERPDGSNFTLKIRSTKLEDSAMYFCASSEEGGSNPRDEQFFGPGTRLTVL.

The genes are TRBV6-5 and TRBJ2-5; no firm D call. The CDR3 covers 12 residues. Germline values: CDR1 MNHEY, CDR2 SVGAGI. Between the trimmed V and J ends, which lost 8 bases and 4 bases, there was a span of 11 bases. The CDR3 DNA follows: TGTGCCAGCCGCACTGTATCAGAGACCCAGTACTTC. It codes for CASRTVSETQYF.

This sequence joins TRBV21-1 and TRBJ1-5; the table gives TRBD1 as D, unverified against the DNA. TRBV21-1 counts as a pseudogene. The CDR3 covers 15 residues. CDR3 in amino acids: CASLKETVSNQPQHF. The CDR3 nucleotides read TGTGCCAGCCTCAAGGAGACAGTCTCAAATCAGCCCCAGCATTTT.

J is TRBJ2-7 and V is TRBV5-1, with 14 positions matching TRBD2. V gave up 3 bases and J gave up 3 bases; unmatched junction bases: 11. Germline V gene lookup returns CDR1 SGHRS and CDR2 YFSETQ. This CDR3 is built from 18 residues. The CDR3 DNA sequence: TGCGCCAGCAGCTCCCCTGGACTAGCGGGGGGTACTCTCTACGAGCAGTACTTC. Protein: CASSSPGLAGGTLYEQYF.

A remark on this clone: Mismatch with germline at one junction end may stem from a read error. V usage is TRBV7-3 and J usage is TRBJ1-1, with 9 bases lining up with TRBD1. This CDR3 is 14 amino acids long. The germline V gene has CDR1 SGHTA and CDR2 FQGTGA. The CDR3 sequence: CASTLQGANTEAFF. Here the CDR3 DNA reads TGTGCCAGCACCTTACAGGGGGCAAACACTGAAGCTTTCTTT.

The chain carries TRBV28 and TRBJ2-1; D may be TRBD2 (5 bases). The length of the CDR3 is 16 residues. Germline assignment: CDR1 MDHEN and CDR2 SYDVKM. Trimming pared 7 bases from V and 6 bases from J, leaving 22 bases between. Written as DNA, the CDR3 is TGTGCCAGCAACCCCAAGGCCCTAACTAGGAGCAATGAGCAGTTCTTC. It translates to CASNPKALTRSNEQFF.

The genes are TRBV7-3 and TRBJ2-1; 16 bases map to TRBD2. J was trimmed by 9 bases and V by 4 bases; bases with no gene match: 9. Germline V gene lookup returns CDR1 SGHTA and CDR2 FQGTGA. The CDR3 loop spans 17 amino acids. CDR3 residues: CASSSAGTSGGASEQFF. The CDR3, as DNA: TGTGCCAGCAGCTCGGCCGGGACTAGCGGGGGGGCCAGTGAGCAGTTCTTC.

V is TRBV7-9 and J is TRBJ2-7, with 11 bases lining up with TRBD2. Germline V gene data show CDR1 as SEHNR and CDR2 as FQNEAQ (reference sequence). The CDR3 runs to 14 residues. The V segment lost 7 bases and the J segment 3 bases; nucleotides outside the gene matches: 5. CDR3 DNA sequence: TGTGCCAGCACCGGGACTAGCGGCAACTACGAGCAGTACTTC. As protein: CASTGTSGNYEQYF.

Written as DNA, the CDR3 is TGTGCCAGCAGCTCAGATCCATATCCCACAGATACGCAGTATTTT. Amino acids: CASSSDPYPTDTQYF. The rearrangement links TRBV5-5 to TRBJ2-3; the D is unclear. V was pared by 3 bases and J by 2 bases, with 13 bases between. The V gene's germline CDR1 is SGHKS and CDR2 YYEKEE (reference sequence). There are 15 residues in the CDR3.

The V call is TRBV7-6, the J call TRBJ1-6, with a weak D call TRBD1 (6 bases). CDR1 is SGHVS and CDR2 is FNYEAQ in the germline V gene. This CDR3 comprises 15 residues. The germline V and J ends were trimmed by 5 bases and 5 bases, with 13 bases remaining between them. The CDR3 nucleotides are TGTGCCAGCAGCCCGGAGGACAGTAATAATTCACCCCTCCACTTT. It specifies CASSPEDSNNSPLHF.

This clone was found many times. This CDR3 is CASSLEVLAGEDTDTQYF. The CDR3 bases are TGTGCCAGCAGCTTAGAAGTCCTAGCGGGAGAAGACACAGATACGCAGTATTTT. This sequence joins TRBV7-8 and TRBJ2-3; TRBD2 aligns across 10 bases. This CDR3 is 18 amino acids long. V trimming: 1 base; J trimming: 2 bases; junction bases outside the gene matches: 9. CDR1 is SGHVS, CDR2 FQNEAQ, per germline.

The V and J genes are TRBV15 and TRBJ1-1, with 7 bases that match TRBD1. CDR1 and CDR2 (germline): LNHNV, YYDKDF (reference sequence). The CDR3 length is 13 residues. The trim removed 1 base at V and 9 bases at J, leaving 5 bases unmatched. In nucleotides, the CDR3 is TGTGCCACCAGCAGAGGCCAGGGGGAGAAAGCTTTCTTT. Amino acids: CATSRGQGEKAFF.

The J gene is TRBJ1-1, the V gene TRBV14, with D possibly TRBD1 on 6 matching bases. This CDR3 is 14 amino acids long. Germline assignment: CDR1 SGHDN and CDR2 FVKESK. Between the trimmed V and J ends, which lost 1 base and 8 bases, there was a span of 14 bases. The CDR3 is CASSQVLGGGEAFF. CDR3 nucleotides: TGTGCCAGCAGCCAAGTGTTAGGGGGAGGGGAAGCTTTCTTT.

V is TRBV27 and J is TRBJ1-5, with D possibly matching TRBD1 (6 bases). The V end lost 5 bases, the J end lost 9 bases, and 20 bases lay between the germline ends. CDR1 is MNHEY, CDR2 SMNVEV, per germline (reference sequence). This CDR3 has 15 amino acids. The CDR3 region is CASSPRGGLGMPQHF. The DNA for the CDR3 is TGTGCCAGCAGTCCCCGGGGGGGGCTGGGGATGCCCCAGCATTTT.

The CDR3 DNA is TGTGCCAGCAGCACACGGGGACAGTTAATGAACACTGAAGCTTTCTTT. Protein product: CASSTRGQLMNTEAFF. The V call is TRBV7-9, the J call TRBJ1-1, with 7 bases fitting TRBD1. Germline assignment: CDR1 SEHNR and CDR2 FQNEAQ (reference sequence). The CDR3 extends over 16 amino acids. V gave up 5 bases and J gave up 0 bases; unmatched junction bases: 9.

The chain employs TRBV18 and TRBJ1-1, with TRBD1 matching over 8 bases. The CDR3 covers 14 residues. CDR1 and CDR2 from the germline V gene are KGHSH and LQKENI. Trimming took 5 bases from V and 5 from J; bases not matched to a gene: 7. CDR3: CASSVAGGTTEAFF. The CDR3 region has the DNA TGTGCCAGCTCAGTAGCAGGGGGCACAACTGAAGCTTTCTTT.

The V gene is TRBV4-2, the J gene TRBJ1-4; D remains unclear. V was trimmed by 1 base and J by 0 bases, leaving 6 bases between them. The germline V gene has CDR1 LGHNA and CDR2 YNFKEQ. The CDR3 extends over 15 amino acids. The CDR3 nucleotides read TGTGCCAGCAGCCAAGTCCGAGCAACTAATGAAAAACTGTTTTTT. Amino acid sequence: CASSQVRATNEKLFF.